This TCR beta chain was sequenced during a study of blood T cell repertoires in COVID-19. V dropped 6 bases and J dropped 10 bases, with 18 bases sitting between them. CDR1 is MNHEY and CDR2 is SVGAGI in the germline V gene. This CDR3 comprises 14 residues. In the authors' methods: Reference gene primer amplification in the assay estimated nucleated cell counts. Profiling relied on immunoSEQ multiplex PCR, and the TCRdb table lists in-frame clones only, not all of them. That table supplies the V and J calls and clone size; D and trimming were determined from the DNA. The sample has tens of thousands of clones; 80% to 95% are singletons.

The gene calls are TRBV6-5 and TRBJ1-4, with unresolved D. The sequenced sample consisted of peripheral blood. This clonotype originated in a woman older than 75 with acute or convalescent COVID-19. CDR3 coding DNA: TGTGCCAGCAGGGACTCGGGTACGGCCGGAAAACTGTTTTTT. Its protein product is CASRDSGTAGKLFF.